This T cell receptor (beta chain) was found in a study of neurological immune-mediated disorders. Comments on this clonotype: Its antigen is not known. A junction end diverges from the germline sequence, so it may reflect a read error.

Unsorted libraries were prepared from 2 million PBMCs held at -80 C. Germline lookup yields CDR1 LGHDT and CDR2 YNNKEL (reference sequence). This CDR3 contains 16 residues. Study-level results: The level of TCR clonal expansion was highest in patients with HTLV-1-associated myelopathy and lowest in multiple sclerosis, where it fell below the level seen in healthy controls. Across subjects, expanded clones had no CDR3 amino acid sequences in common, pointing to private repertoires in all groups.

From 15-18 subjects, every sequencing run obtained over 200 million TCR-beta sequences. One entry per CDR3 protein results from TCRdb running MiXCR on the 5' RACE reads. The repertoire holds 50,000 to 75,000 distinct CDR3 sequences, with about an eighth as singletons. This receptor was identified in a woman aged 60 to 75 with HTLV-1-associated myelopathy (HAM/TSP). The specimen was PBMCs. This chain connects TRBV3-1 to TRBJ2-7; the D gene could be TRBD1 or TRBD2 (5 bases each). CDR3: CAISQEFGASTYEQYF. The CDR3 DNA follows: TGTGCCATCAGCCAAGAGTTCGGGGCTAGCACCTACGAGCAGTACTTC.